This T cell receptor (beta chain) was recorded in a study of blood T cell repertoires in COVID-19. At the level of the study: Samples of COVID-19 (acute and convalescent) were obtained from the United States, Italy and Spain.

The CDR3 extends over 14 amino acids. V was pared by 7 bases and J by 8 bases, with 21 bases between. The germline gives CDR1 MNHEY, CDR2 SVGAGI. Profiling relied on immunoSEQ multiplex PCR, and the TCRdb table lists in-frame clones only, not all of them. This sample yields about 260,000 clones, of which 83% are seen a single time; roughly a tenth belongs to the top ten. Sequences were obtained from peripheral blood. The chain carries TRBV6-5 and TRBJ2-7; D may be TRBD2 (6 bases). The sequence derives from a woman between 50 and 59 years old who had recovered from COVID-19. This CDR3 reads CASMSGTSPTKQYF. DNA for the CDR3: TGTGCCAGCATGAGCGGAACTAGCCCTACGAAGCAGTACTTC.